A single sample gave rise to the 29 T cell receptor beta chains below, sequenced in a study of CD8+ T cells in alopecia areata. Investigators isolated RNA and reverse transcribed it into cDNA to act as the sequencing template. Sequenced by immunoSEQ multiplex PCR; TCRdb stores in-frame clones only, minus some. The sample records 190,000 or so clones, roughly 64% being singletons. Treatment noted: oral pan-JAK inhibitor, 5-10 mg twice daily. This material consisted of CD8+ T cells sorted from blood, taken at week 24, from a patient treated with tofacitinib. The receptors come from a human donor with alopecia areata.

The table lists this clone with a few counts. The gene calls are TRBV9 and TRBJ2-7; the D gene is possibly TRBD2 (7 bases). This CDR3 contains 13 residues. Germline V gene lookup returns CDR1 SGDLS and CDR2 YYNGEE. V gave up 4 bases and J gave up 6 bases, with 14 bases separating them. The CDR3 region is CASSPEGGREQYF. CDR3 nucleotide sequence: TGTGCCAGCAGCCCAGAGGGGGGGCGCGAGCAGTACTTC. Looking up the rest from reference TRBV9 and TRBJ2-7 gives the full variable domain: DSGVTQTPKHLITATGQRVTLRCSPRSGDLSVYWYQQSLDQGLQFLIQYYNGEERAKGNILERFSAQQFPDLHSELNLSSLELGDSALYFCASSPEGGREQYFGPGTRLTVT.

The chain links TRBV2 to TRBJ2-1; D gene unclear. The germline V gene has CDR1 SNHLY and CDR2 FYNNEI. The CDR3 loop spans 12 amino acids. V was shortened by 4 bases and J by 6 bases, with 7 bases between the two germline ends. Here the CDR3 DNA reads TGTGCCAGCAGTGTAGCTAGCAATGAGCAGTTCTTC. It specifies CASSVASNEQFF.

This chain links TRBV30 with TRBJ1-4; 9 bases are a match to TRBD1. The CDR3 is made up of 15 amino acids. The V and J ends lost 0 bases and 4 bases, in that order; junction bases with no gene match: 3. The germline gives CDR1 GTSNPN, CDR2 SVGIG (reference sequence). DNA for the CDR3: TGTGCCTGGAGTGTTGGGACAGGGATTAATGAAAAACTGTTTTTT. This gives the protein CAWSVGTGINEKLFF.

With regard to this clone: Other DNA variants within this sample encode the same CDR3. The genes are TRBV5-1 and TRBJ1-1; D remains unclear. V gave up 5 bases and J gave up 3 bases, with 5 bases separating them. This CDR3 has 11 residues. Germline V lookup: CDR1 SGHRS, CDR2 YFSETQ. Written as DNA, the CDR3 is TGCGCCAGCAGTGGAGACACTGAAGCTTTCTTT. It translates to CASSGDTEAFF.

This chain joins TRBV7-9 and TRBJ1-6; TRBD1 agrees at 8 bases. The CDR3 has 16 residues. Unmatched junction bases numbered 5, after V lost 1 base and J lost 6 bases. Germline lookup yields CDR1 SEHNR and CDR2 FQNEAQ (reference sequence). CDR3 amino acids: CASSLVSGGGNSPLHF. The CDR3 DNA reads as TGTGCCAGCAGCTTAGTCTCAGGGGGCGGTAATTCACCCCTCCACTTT.

The chain is built from TRBV2 and TRBJ1-2, with D uncertain. Per the germline V gene, CDR1 is SNHLY and CDR2 is FYNNEI. V was pared by 10 bases and J by 0 bases, with 12 bases between. This CDR3 is built from 13 residues. CDR3 sequence (DNA): TGTGCCACACCAAGTAGAGCTAACTATGGCTACACCTTC. This encodes CATPSRANYGYTF.

The rearrangement links TRBV9 to TRBJ2-5; 11 bases line up with TRBD2. There are 18 residues in the CDR3. CDR1 is SGDLS and CDR2 is YYNGEE in the germline V gene. After removal of 0 bases from V and 2 bases from J, the junction contained 9 bases not matched to a gene. The CDR3 spells CASSVDRLAGFNQETQYF. In DNA, the CDR3 is TGTGCCAGCAGCGTAGACCGACTAGCGGGGTTTAATCAAGAGACCCAGTACTTC. The variable domain in full, completed from reference TRBV9 and TRBJ2-5, reads DSGVTQTPKHLITATGQRVTLRCSPRSGDLSVYWYQQSLDQGLQFLIQYYNGEERAKGNILERFSAQQFPDLHSELNLSSLELGDSALYFCASSVDRLAGFNQETQYFGPGTRLLVL.

A few counts support this clone. This chain links TRBV14 with TRBJ1-2; 10 bases align to TRBD1. In germline, CDR1 is SGHDN, CDR2 FVKESK. V gave up 6 bases and J gave up 8 bases; unmatched junction bases: 12. The CDR3 is 15 amino acids. The CDR3 spells CASSLYRTGGYGYTF. The CDR3 DNA sequence: TGTGCCAGCAGTCTATACCGGACAGGGGGTTACGGCTACACCTTC.

This chain uses TRBV27 with TRBJ2-4, with TRBD1 identical over 10 bases. The CDR3 extends over 15 amino acids. Germline loops: CDR1 MNHEY, CDR2 SMNVEV (reference sequence). With V trimmed by 0 bases and J by 7 bases, 3 bases remained unmatched. CDR3 in amino acids: CASSLSGTGVNIQYF. The CDR3 coding sequence is TGTGCCAGCAGTTTATCCGGGACAGGGGTCAACATTCAGTACTTC.

This clone appeared a few times. The chain is built from TRBV29-1 and TRBJ2-7; TRBD1 matches 9 bases. The J segment lost 3 bases and the V segment lost 3 bases, leaving 6 bases of the junction unmatched. Germline lookup yields CDR1 SQVTM and CDR2 ANQGSEA. This CDR3 contains 14 residues. The CDR3: CSVEDRGERYEQYF. CDR3 coding DNA: TGCAGCGTTGAGGACAGGGGAGAGCGCTACGAGCAGTACTTC.

This chain joins TRBV13 and TRBJ1-1, with D tentatively TRBD1 (5 bases). Germline V lookup: CDR1 PRHDT, CDR2 FYEKMQ (reference sequence). This CDR3 contains 17 residues. Trimming took 5 bases from V and 5 from J, leaving 24 bases between them. As DNA, the CDR3 is TGTGCCAGCAGCACAGGTCGAAGCCGTGAAATGTGGACTGAAGCTTTCTTT. Residues: CASSTGRSREMWTEAFF.

This clone occurred a few times. The V and J genes are TRBV13 and TRBJ2-3, with D unresolved. This CDR3 contains 11 residues. The V gene's germline CDR1 is PRHDT and CDR2 FYEKMQ (reference sequence). V was pared by 5 bases and J by 5 bases, with 5 bases between. The CDR3: CASSMKDTQYF. CDR3 nucleotide sequence: TGTGCCAGCAGCATGAAAGATACGCAGTATTTT.

This clone was detected ten times or more. V and J are TRBV7-9 and TRBJ2-2; TRBD2 is a possible D gene (5 bases). This CDR3 spans 18 amino acids. V lost 1 base and J lost 4, with 19 bases in between. In germline, CDR1 is SEHNR, CDR2 FQNEAQ (reference sequence). The CDR3 reads CASSLGRPLSGSTGELFF. The DNA of the CDR3 is TGTGCCAGCAGCTTAGGGCGGCCTCTGTCGGGATCCACCGGGGAGCTGTTTTTT.

CDR3 bases: TGTGCCTGGAGTTCAGGGGGCACTGAAGCTTTCTTT. Translating gives CAWSSGGTEAFF. The chain couples TRBV30 to TRBJ1-1; 7 bases are a match to TRBD1. The CDR3 contains 12 residues. In germline, CDR1 is GTSNPN, CDR2 SVGIG (reference sequence). Losses at the gene ends were 2 bases for V and 4 bases for J; bases not matched to a gene: 1. Full variable domain (rest looked up from reference TRBV30 and TRBJ1-1): SQTIHQWPATLVQPVGSPLSLECTVEGTSNPNLYWYRQAAGRGLQLLFYSVGIGQISSEVPQNLSASRPQDRQFILSSKKLLLSDSGFYLCAWSSGGTEAFFGQGTRLTVV.

V usage is TRBV28 and J usage is TRBJ2-5; tentatively, D is TRBD2 (6 bases). The CDR3 contains 14 residues. The V and J ends lost 6 bases and 4 bases respectively, with 15 bases between them. Per the germline V gene, CDR1 is MDHEN and CDR2 is SYDVKM. CDR3 loop: CASRGVGGRETQYF. The DNA of the CDR3 is TGTGCCAGCAGAGGGGTGGGGGGAAGAGAGACCCAGTACTTC.

Remarks on this clone: The same CDR3 is also encoded by other DNA sequences in this sample. The chain employs TRBV30 and TRBJ2-1; D is uncertain. Germline-derived CDR1 and CDR2 are GTSNPN and SVGIG (reference sequence). The V gene lost 2 bases and the J gene lost 6 bases, with 2 bases spanning the gap. This CDR3 has 10 residues. CDR3 sequence (DNA): TGTGCCTGGAGTTCCAATGAGCAGTTCTTC. Encoded protein: CAWSSNEQFF.

The genes are TRBV6-5 and TRBJ2-3, with D unclear. This CDR3 region has 14 residues. CDR1 and CDR2 from the germline V gene are MNHEY and SVGAGI. V shed 0 bases and J shed 3 bases, with 7 bases lying between them. CDR3 in DNA: TGTGCCAGCAGTTACTCAACGGAGACAGATACGCAGTATTTT. Encoded protein: CASSYSTETDTQYF.

V and J are TRBV20-1 and TRBJ1-2; a possible D gene is TRBD1 (6 bases). From germline, CDR1 is DFQATT and CDR2 SNEGSKA (reference sequence). The CDR3 sequence is 11 residues long. This chain's CDR3 is CRAHRVYGYTF. CDR3 sequence (DNA): TGCAGAGCTCACAGGGTTTATGGCTACACCTTC.

The table lists this clone with a few counts. V is TRBV6-5 and J is TRBJ1-2, with 7 nucleotides matching TRBD1. V trimming: 5 bases; J trimming: 4 bases; junction bases outside the gene matches: 7. Germline lookup yields CDR1 MNHEY and CDR2 SVGAGI. The CDR3 is 14 residues long. The CDR3 DNA reads TGTGCCAGCAGTCCTTTCGCAGGGGGCTATGGCTACACCTTC. Its protein product is CASSPFAGGYGYTF.

Comments on this clone: Other DNA sequences from this sample encode an identical CDR3 as well. The chain recombines TRBV4-1 with TRBJ2-1; D gene unclear. CDR3 size: 11 residues. Trimming left V 1 base short and J 10 bases short, with 5 bases between. In germline, CDR1 is MGHRA, CDR2 YSYEKL. The CDR3 loop is CASSQVAEQFF. The CDR3 DNA is TGCGCCAGCAGCCAAGTGGCGGAGCAGTTCTTC.

V is TRBV5-1 and J is TRBJ2-1; TRBD2 is a possible D gene (5 bases). There are 12 residues in the CDR3. Trimming took 7 bases from V and 6 from J, leaving 11 bases between them. The V gene's germline CDR1 is SGHRS and CDR2 YFSETQ. The CDR3 DNA reads TGCGCCAGCGGACTCAAACCCAATGAGCAGTTCTTC. Its protein product is CASGLKPNEQFF.

The V and J genes are TRBV4-2 and TRBJ2-5; D is tentatively TRBD1 or TRBD2 (5 bases each). Between the trimmed V and J ends, which lost 1 base and 3 bases, there was a span of 9 bases. Germline CDR1 and CDR2: LGHNA and YNFKEQ. The CDR3 has 14 amino acids. The CDR3 is CASSQVGPKETQYF. The DNA of the CDR3 is TGTGCCAGCAGCCAAGTGGGACCTAAAGAGACCCAGTACTTC.

This chain uses TRBV30 with TRBJ2-7; 7 bases agree with TRBD2. The CDR3 runs to 12 residues. Germline V gene data show CDR1 as GTSNPN and CDR2 as SVGIG (reference sequence). V lost 0 bases and J lost 6; bases outside the gene matches: 2. The CDR3 loop is CAWSVRGVEQYF. CDR3 DNA sequence: TGTGCCTGGAGTGTACGGGGGGTCGAGCAGTACTTC.

This clone is a singleton in its sample. The rearrangement uses TRBV6-5 and TRBJ2-5, with 10 bases lining up with TRBD2. CDR3 length: 15 residues. The junction had 9 bases not matched to a gene; V was cut back by 8 bases and J by 3 bases. Germline-derived CDR1 and CDR2 are MNHEY and SVGAGI. The CDR3 nucleotides read TGTGCCAGCCGCGACCGGACTAGCGGAGAAGAGACCCAGTACTTC. As protein: CASRDRTSGEETQYF.

This chain joins TRBV6-6 and TRBJ2-7; the match to TRBD1 covers 7 bases. The V gene end was trimmed by 7 bases and the J gene end by 3 bases; junction bases not matched to a gene: 9. This CDR3 has 14 amino acids. Germline CDR1 reads MNHNY; CDR2 reads SVGAGI (reference sequence). CDR3: CASTATGTFYEQYF. The CDR3, as DNA: TGTGCCAGCACTGCGACAGGGACCTTCTACGAGCAGTACTTC.

J is TRBJ1-2 and V is TRBV27; 9 nucleotides agree with TRBD1. J lost 6 bases, V lost 4 bases, and 9 bases had no gene match. The germline V gene has CDR1 MNHEY and CDR2 SMNVEV (reference sequence). This CDR3 has 15 amino acids. CDR3 region: CASSSGQGEAHGYTF. The CDR3 DNA reads as TGTGCCAGCAGTTCGGGACAGGGCGAAGCTCATGGCTACACCTTC.

There are a few counts of this clone. This chain uses TRBV27 with TRBJ1-5; 9 bases fit TRBD1. In germline, CDR1 is MNHEY, CDR2 SMNVEV (reference sequence). The CDR3 consists of 16 residues. J was trimmed by 6 bases and V by 5 bases; bases with no gene match: 11. The chain's CDR3 is CASSAEGQGGSQPQHF. The DNA for the CDR3 is TGTGCCAGCAGTGCAGAGGGACAGGGAGGTAGTCAGCCCCAGCATTTT.

For the CDR3, the DNA is TGCAGCGTTGATAGCGGGGAGACCGGGGAGCTGTTTTTT. It codes for CSVDSGETGELFF. The rearrangement joins TRBV29-1 to TRBJ2-2; 8 positions match TRBD2. Germline loops: CDR1 SQVTM, CDR2 ANQGSEA. The CDR3 spans 13 residues. J gave up 5 bases and V 3 bases, and 2 bases lay outside the gene matches.

The rearrangement joins TRBV10-3 to TRBJ2-5; 7 bases match TRBD1. CDR3 length equals 15 residues. V lost 3 bases, J lost 0 bases, and 4 bases stayed unmatched. Per the germline V gene, CDR1 is ENHRY and CDR2 is SYGVKD. The CDR3 sequence: CAISDSGTDQETQYF. Here the CDR3 DNA reads TGTGCCATCAGTGATTCCGGGACAGACCAAGAGACCCAGTACTTC.